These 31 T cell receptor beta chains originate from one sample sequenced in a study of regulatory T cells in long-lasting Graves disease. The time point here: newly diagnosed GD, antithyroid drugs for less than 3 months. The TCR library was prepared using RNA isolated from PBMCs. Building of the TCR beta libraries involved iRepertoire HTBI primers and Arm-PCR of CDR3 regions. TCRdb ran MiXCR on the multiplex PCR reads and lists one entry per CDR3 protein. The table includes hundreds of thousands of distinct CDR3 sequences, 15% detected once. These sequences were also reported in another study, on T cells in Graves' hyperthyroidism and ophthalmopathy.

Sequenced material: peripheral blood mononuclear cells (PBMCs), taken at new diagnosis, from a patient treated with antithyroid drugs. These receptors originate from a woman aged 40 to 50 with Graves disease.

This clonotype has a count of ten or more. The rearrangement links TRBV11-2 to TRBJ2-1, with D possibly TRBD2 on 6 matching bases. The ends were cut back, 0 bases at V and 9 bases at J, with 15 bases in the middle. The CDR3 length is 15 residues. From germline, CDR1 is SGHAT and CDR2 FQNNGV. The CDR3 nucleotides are TGTGCCAGCAGCTTAGATCCCGGGAGAATCGCTGAGCAGTTCTTC. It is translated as CASSLDPGRIAEQFF.

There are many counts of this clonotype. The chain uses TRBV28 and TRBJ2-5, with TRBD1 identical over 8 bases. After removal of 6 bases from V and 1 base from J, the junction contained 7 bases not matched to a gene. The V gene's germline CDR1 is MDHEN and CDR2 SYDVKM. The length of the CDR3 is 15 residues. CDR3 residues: CASSLPTGAQETQYF. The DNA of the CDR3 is TGTGCCAGCAGCCTACCGACAGGGGCCCAAGAGACCCAGTACTTC.

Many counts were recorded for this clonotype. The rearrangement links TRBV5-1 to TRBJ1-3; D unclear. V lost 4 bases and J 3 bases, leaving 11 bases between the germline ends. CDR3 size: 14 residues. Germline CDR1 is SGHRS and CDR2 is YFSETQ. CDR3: CASSLRTGGNTIYF. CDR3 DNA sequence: TGCGCCAGCAGCCTACGGACGGGTGGAAACACCATATATTTT. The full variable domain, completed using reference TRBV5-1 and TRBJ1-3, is KAGVTQTPRYLIKTRGQQVTLSCSPISGHRSVSWYQQTPGQGLQFLFEYFSETQRNKGNFPGRFSGRQFSNSRSEMNVSTLELGDSALYLCASSLRTGGNTIYFGEGSWLTVV.

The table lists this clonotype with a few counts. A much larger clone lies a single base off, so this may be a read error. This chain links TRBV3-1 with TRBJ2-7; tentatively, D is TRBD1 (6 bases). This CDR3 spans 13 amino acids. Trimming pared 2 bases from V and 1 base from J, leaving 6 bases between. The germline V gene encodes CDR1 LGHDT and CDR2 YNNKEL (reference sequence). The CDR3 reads CASSQQGSYEQYF. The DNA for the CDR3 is TGTGCCAGCAGCCAACAGGGGTCCTACGAGCAGTACTTC.

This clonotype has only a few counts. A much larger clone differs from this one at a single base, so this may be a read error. The CDR3 DNA reads TGTGCCAGCAGCCCCGGGACTTCGCCCTACAGTGAGCAGTTCTTC. Its protein product is CASSPGTSPYSEQFF. The genes are TRBV27 and TRBJ2-1, with D possibly TRBD2 on 6 matching bases. From germline, CDR1 is MNHEY and CDR2 SMNVEV (reference sequence). This CDR3 comprises 15 residues.

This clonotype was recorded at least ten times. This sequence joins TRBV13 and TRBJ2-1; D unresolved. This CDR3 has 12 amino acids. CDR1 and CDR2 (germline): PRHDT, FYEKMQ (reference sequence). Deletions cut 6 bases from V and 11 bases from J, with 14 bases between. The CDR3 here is CASSLTELKQFF. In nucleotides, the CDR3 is TGTGCCAGCAGTTTAACGGAACTAAAGCAGTTCTTC.

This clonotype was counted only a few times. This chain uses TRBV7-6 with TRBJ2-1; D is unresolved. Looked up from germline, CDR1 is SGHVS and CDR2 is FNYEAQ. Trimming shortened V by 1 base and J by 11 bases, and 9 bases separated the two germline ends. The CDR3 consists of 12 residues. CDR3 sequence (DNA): TGTGCCAGCAGCTTAGGCAATTTCAAGCAGTTCTTC. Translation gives CASSLGNFKQFF.

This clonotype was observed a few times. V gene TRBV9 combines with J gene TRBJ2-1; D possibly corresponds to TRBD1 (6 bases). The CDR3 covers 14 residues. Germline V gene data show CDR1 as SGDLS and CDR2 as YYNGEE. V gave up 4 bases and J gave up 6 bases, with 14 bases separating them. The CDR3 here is CASSTYGQTNEQFF. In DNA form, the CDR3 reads TGTGCCAGCAGCACCTATGGACAGACCAATGAGCAGTTCTTC.

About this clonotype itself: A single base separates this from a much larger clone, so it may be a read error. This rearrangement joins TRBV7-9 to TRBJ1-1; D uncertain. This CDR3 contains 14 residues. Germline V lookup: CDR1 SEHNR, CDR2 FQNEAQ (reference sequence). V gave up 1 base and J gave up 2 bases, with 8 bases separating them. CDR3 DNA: TGTGCCAGCAGCTTAGGCAATATTAACACTGAAGCTTTCTTT. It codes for CASSLGNINTEAFF.

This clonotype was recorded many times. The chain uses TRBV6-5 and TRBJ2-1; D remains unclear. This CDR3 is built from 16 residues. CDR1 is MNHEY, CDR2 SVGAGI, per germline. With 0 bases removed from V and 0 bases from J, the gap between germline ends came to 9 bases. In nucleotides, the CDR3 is TGTGCCAGCAGTTACTCTTTCAGGAGCTCCTACAATGAGCAGTTCTTC. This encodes CASSYSFRSSYNEQFF.

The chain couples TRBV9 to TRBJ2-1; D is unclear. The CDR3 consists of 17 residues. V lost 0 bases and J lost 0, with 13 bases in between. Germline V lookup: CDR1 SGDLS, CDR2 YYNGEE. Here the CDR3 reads CASSVAPVGRSYNEQFF. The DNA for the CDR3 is TGTGCCAGCAGCGTAGCTCCGGTCGGCCGCTCCTACAATGAGCAGTTCTTC.

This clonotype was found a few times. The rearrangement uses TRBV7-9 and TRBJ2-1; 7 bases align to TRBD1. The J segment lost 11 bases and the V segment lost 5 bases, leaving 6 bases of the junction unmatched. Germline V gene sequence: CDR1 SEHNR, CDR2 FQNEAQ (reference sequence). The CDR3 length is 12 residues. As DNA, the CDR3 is TGTGCCAGCAGCACGTCGACAGGGAAGCAGTTCTTC. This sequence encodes CASSTSTGKQFF.

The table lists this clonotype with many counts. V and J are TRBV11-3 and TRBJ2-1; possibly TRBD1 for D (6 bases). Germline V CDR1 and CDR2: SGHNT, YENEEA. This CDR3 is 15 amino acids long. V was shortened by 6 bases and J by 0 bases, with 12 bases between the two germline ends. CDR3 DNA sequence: TGTGCCAGCAGACCACAGGGCCCCTCCTACAATGAGCAGTTCTTC. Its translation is CASRPQGPSYNEQFF.

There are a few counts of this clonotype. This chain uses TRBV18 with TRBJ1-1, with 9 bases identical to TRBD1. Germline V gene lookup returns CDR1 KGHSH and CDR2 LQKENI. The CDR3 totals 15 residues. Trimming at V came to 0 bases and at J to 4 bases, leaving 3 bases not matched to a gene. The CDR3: CASSPPTGGRTEAFF. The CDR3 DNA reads TGTGCCAGCTCACCACCGACAGGGGGTCGCACTGAAGCTTTCTTT.

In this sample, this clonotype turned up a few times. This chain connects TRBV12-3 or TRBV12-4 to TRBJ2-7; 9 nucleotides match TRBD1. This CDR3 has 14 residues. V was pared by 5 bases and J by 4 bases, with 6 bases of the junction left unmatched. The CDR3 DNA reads TGTGCCAGCAGTAAACAGGGGGCGACTTACGAGCAGTACTTC. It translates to CASSKQGATYEQYF.

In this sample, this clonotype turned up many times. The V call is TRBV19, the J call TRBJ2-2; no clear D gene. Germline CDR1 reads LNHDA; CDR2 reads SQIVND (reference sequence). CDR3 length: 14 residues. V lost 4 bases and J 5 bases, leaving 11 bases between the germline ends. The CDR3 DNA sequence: TGTGCCAGTAGTACCCCCGCCCTAACCGGGGAGCTGTTTTTT. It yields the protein CASSTPALTGELFF.

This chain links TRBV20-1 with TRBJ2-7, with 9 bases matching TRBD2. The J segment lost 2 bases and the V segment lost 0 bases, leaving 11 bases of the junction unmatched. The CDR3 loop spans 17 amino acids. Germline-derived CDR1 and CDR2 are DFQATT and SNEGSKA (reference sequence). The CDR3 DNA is TGCAGTGCTAGAGACCCACGGCCCCCTAGCGGGACCTACGAGCAGTACTTC. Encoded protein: CSARDPRPPSGTYEQYF.

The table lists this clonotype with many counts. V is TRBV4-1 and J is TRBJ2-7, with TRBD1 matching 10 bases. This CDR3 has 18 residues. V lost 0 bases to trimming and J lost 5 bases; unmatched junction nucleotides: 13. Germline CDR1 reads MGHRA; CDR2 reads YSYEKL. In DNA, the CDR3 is TGCGCCAGCAGCCAAGACCCCCCTTTTGGACAGGGGGACAACGAGCAGTACTTC. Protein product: CASSQDPPFGQGDNEQYF.

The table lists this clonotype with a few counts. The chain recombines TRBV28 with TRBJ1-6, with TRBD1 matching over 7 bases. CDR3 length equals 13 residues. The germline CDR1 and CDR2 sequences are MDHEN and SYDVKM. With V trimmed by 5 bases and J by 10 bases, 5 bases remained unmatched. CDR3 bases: TGTGCCAGCAGTATCACAGGGGTGTCACCCCTCCACTTT. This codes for CASSITGVSPLHF.

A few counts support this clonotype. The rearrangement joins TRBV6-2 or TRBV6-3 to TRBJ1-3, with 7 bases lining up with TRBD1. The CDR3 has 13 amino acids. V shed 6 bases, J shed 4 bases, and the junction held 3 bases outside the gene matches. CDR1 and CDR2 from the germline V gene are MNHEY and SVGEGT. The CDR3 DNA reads TGTGCCAGCAGCACGGGACAGGGAAACACCATATATTTT. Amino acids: CASSTGQGNTIYF.

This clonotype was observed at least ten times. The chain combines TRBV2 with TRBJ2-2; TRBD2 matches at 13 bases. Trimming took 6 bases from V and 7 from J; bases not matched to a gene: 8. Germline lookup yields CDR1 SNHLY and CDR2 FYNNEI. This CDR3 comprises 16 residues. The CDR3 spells CASRSGLAGLVGELFF. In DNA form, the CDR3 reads TGTGCCAGCAGGTCGGGACTAGCGGGACTTGTCGGGGAGCTGTTTTTT.

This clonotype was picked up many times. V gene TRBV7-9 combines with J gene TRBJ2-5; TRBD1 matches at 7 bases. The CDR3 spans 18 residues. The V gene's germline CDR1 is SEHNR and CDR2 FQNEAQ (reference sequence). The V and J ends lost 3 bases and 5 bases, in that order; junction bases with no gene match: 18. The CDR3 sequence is CASSLRQGKRQGAETQYF. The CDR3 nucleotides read TGTGCCAGCAGCTTGAGGCAGGGGAAGAGACAGGGTGCGGAGACCCAGTACTTC. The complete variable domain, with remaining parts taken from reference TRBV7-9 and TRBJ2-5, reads DTGVSQNPRHKITKRGQNVTFRCDPISEHNRLYWYRQTLGQGPEFLTYFQNEAQLEKSRLLSDRFSAERPKGSFSTLEIQRTEQGDSAMYLCASSLRQGKRQGAETQYFGPGTRLLVL.

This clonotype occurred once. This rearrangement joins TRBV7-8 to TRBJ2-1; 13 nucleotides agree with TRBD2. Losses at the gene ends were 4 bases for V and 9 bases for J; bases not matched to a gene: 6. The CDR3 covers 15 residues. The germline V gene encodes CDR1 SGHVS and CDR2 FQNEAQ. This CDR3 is CASSSGGLAGLEQFF. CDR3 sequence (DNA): TGTGCCAGCAGCTCAGGGGGACTAGCGGGACTTGAGCAGTTCTTC.

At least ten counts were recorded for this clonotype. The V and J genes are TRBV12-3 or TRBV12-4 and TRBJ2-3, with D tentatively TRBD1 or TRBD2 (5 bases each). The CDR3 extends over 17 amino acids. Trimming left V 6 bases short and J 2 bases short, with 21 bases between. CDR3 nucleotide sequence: TGTGCCAGCAGCCCCGGGACGAGATTTTTGTCCACAGATACGCAGTATTTT. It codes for CASSPGTRFLSTDTQYF.

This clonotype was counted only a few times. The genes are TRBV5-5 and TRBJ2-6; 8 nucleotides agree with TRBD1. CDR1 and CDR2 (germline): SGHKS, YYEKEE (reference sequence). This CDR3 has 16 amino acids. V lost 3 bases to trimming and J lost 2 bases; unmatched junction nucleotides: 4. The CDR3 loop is CASSWGQETGANVLTF. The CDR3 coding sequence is TGTGCCAGCAGCTGGGGACAGGAGACTGGGGCCAACGTCCTGACTTTC. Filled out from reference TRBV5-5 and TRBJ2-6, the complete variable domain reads DAGVTQSPTHLIKTRGQQVTLRCSPISGHKSVSWYQQVLGQGPQFIFQYYEKEERGRGNFPDRFSARQFPNYSSELNVNALLLGDSALYLCASSWGQETGANVLTFGAGSRLTVL.

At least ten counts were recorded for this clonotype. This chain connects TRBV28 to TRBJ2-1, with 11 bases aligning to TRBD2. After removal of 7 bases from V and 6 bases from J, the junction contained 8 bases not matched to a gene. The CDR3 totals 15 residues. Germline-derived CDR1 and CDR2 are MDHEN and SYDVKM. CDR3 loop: CASTPGTSGSNEQFF. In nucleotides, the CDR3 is TGTGCCAGCACCCCAGGGACTAGCGGATCCAATGAGCAGTTCTTC. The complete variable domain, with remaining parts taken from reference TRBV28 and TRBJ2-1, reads DVKVTQSSRYLVKRTGEKVFLECVQDMDHENMFWYRQDPGLGLRLIYFSYDVKMKEKGDIPEGYSVSREKKERFSLILESASTNQTSMYLCASTPGTSGSNEQFFGPGTRLTVL.

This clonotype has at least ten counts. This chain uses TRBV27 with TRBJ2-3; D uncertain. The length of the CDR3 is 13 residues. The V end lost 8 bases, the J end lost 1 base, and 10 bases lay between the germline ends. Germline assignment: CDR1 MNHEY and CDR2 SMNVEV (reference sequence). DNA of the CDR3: TGTGCCAGCGGTTCGTTACGCACAGATACGCAGTATTTT. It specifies CASGSLRTDTQYF.

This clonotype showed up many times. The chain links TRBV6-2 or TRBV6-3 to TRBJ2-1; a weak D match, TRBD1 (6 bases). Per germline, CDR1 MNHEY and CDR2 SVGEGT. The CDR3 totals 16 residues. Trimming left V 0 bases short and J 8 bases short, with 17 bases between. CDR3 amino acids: CASSYSLQGFYHEQFF. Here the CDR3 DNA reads TGTGCCAGCAGTTACTCGCTACAGGGTTTTTACCATGAGCAGTTCTTC.

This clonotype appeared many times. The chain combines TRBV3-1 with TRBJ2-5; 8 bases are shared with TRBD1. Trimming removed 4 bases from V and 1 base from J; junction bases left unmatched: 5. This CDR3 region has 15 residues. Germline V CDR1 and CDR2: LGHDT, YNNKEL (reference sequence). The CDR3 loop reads CASSRRDRTQETQYF. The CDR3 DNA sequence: TGTGCCAGCAGCCGCCGGGACAGGACCCAAGAGACCCAGTACTTC.

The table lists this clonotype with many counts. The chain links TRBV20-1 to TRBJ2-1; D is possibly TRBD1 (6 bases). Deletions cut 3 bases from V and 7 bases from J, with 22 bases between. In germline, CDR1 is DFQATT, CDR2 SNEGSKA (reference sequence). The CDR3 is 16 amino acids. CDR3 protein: CSASPIQGMALNEQFF. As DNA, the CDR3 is TGCAGTGCTAGCCCTATACAGGGAATGGCGTTAAATGAGCAGTTCTTC.

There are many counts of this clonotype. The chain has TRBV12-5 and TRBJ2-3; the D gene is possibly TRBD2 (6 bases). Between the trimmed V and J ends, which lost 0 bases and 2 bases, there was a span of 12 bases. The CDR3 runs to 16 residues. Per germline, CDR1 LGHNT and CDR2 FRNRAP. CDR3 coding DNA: TGTGCTAGTGGTTTGGTTATTAGCGGAATCACAGATACGCAGTATTTT. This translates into CASGLVISGITDTQYF.